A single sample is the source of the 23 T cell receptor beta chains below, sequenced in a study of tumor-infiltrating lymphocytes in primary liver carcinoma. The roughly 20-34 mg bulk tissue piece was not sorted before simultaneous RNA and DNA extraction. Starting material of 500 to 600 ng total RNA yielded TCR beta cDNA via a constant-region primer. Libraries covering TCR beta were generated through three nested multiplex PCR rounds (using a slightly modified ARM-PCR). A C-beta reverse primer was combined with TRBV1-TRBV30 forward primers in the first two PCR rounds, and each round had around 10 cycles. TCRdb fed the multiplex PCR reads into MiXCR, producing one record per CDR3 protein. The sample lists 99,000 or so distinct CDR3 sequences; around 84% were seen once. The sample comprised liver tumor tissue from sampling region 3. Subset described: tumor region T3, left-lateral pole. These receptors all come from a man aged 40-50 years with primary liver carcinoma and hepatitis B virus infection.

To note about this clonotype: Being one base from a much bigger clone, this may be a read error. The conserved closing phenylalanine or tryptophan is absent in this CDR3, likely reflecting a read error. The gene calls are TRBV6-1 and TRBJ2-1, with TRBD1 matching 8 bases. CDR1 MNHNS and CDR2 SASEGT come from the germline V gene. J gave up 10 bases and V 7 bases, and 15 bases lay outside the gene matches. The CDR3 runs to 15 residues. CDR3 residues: CASNPQGAEGNEQFS. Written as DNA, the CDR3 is TGTGCCAGCAACCCCCAGGGGGCTGAAGGAAACGAGCAGTTCTCC.

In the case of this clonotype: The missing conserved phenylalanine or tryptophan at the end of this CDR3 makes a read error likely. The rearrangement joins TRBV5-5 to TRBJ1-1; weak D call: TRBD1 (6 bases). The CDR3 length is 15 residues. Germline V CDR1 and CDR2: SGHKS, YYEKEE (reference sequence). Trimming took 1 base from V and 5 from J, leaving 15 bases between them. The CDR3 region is CASSLFGTRGTEAFL. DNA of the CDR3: TGTGCCAGCAGCTTGTTCGGGACAAGGGGTACTGAAGCTTTCCTT.

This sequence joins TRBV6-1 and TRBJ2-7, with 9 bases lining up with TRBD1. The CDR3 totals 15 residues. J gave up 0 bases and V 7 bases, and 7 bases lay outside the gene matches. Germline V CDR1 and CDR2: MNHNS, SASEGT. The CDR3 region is CASIEGQGYSYEQYF. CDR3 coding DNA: TGTGCCAGCATAGAGGGACAGGGTTACTCCTACGAGCAGTACTTC.

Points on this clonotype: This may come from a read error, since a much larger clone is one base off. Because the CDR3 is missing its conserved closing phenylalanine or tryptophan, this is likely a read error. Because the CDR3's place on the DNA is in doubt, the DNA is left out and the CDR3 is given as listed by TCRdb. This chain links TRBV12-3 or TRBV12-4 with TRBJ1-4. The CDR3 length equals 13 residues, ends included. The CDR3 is CASSLSGLEKPFL.

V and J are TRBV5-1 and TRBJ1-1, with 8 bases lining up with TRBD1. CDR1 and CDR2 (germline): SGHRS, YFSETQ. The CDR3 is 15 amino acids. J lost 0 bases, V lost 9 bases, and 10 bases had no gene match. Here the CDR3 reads CANSLRTGMNTEAFF. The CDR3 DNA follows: TGCGCCAACAGTTTGCGGACAGGGATGAACACTGAAGCTTTCTTT.

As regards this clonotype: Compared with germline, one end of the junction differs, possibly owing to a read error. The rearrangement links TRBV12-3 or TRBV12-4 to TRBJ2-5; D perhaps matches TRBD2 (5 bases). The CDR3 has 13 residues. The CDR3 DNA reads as TGTGCCAACAGTTTAAGCGGTGTAGAGACCCACTACTTC. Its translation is CANSLSGVETHYF.

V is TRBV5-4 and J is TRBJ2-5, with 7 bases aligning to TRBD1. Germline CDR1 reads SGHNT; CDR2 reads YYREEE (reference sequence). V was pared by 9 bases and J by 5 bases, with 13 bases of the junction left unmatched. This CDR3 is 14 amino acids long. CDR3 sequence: CANNLVGGGETQYF. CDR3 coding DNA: TGTGCCAACAACTTGGTAGGGGGCGGTGAGACCCAGTACTTC.

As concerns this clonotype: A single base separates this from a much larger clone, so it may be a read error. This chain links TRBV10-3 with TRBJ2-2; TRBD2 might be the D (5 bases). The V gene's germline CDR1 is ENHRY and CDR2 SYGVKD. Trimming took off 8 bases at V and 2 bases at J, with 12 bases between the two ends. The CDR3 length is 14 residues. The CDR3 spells CAIGGEINTGELFF. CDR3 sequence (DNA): TGTGCCATCGGTGGGGAGATAAACACCGGGGAGCTGTTTTTT.

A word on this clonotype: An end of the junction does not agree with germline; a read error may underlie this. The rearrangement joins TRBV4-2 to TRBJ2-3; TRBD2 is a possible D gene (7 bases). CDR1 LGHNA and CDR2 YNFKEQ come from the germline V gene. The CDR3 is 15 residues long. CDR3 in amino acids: CASSRRRGGTDTQYF. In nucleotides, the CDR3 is TGTGCCAGCAGCCGAAGGAGGGGGGGAACAGATACGCAGTACTTT.

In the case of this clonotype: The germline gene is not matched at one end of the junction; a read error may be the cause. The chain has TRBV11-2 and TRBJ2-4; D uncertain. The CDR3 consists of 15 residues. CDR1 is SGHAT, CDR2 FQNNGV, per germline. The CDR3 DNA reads TGTGTCAGCACCACTTCGGCGGTAGCCAAAAACACTCAATACTTC. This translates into CVSTTSAVAKNTQYF.

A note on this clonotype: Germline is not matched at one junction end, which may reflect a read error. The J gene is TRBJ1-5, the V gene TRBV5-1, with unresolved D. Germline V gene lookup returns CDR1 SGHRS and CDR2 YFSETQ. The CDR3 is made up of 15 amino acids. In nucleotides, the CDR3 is TGCGCCAGCAGTTTGGTTCCGGGCGGGAACCAGCCCGAGCATTTT. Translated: CASSLVPGGNQPEHF.

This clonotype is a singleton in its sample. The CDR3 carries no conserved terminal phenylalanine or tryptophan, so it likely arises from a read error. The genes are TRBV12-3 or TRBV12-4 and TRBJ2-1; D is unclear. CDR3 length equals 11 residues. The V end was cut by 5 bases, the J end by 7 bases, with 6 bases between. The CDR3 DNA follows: TGTGCCAGCAGTGACGGGAATGAGCAGTTCTCC. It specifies CASSDGNEQFS.

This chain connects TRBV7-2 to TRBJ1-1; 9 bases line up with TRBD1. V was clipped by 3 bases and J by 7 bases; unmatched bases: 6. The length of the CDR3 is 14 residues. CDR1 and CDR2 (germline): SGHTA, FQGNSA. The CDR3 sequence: CASSFGTGFIEAFF. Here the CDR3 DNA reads TGTGCCAGCAGCTTCGGGACAGGGTTCATTGAAGCTTTCTTT. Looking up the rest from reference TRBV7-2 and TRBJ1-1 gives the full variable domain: GAGVSQSPSNKVTEKGKDVELRCDPISGHTALYWYRQSLGQGLEFLIYFQGNSAPDKSGLPSDRFSAERTGGSVSTLTIQRTQQEDSAVYLCASSFGTGFIEAFFGQGTRLTVV.

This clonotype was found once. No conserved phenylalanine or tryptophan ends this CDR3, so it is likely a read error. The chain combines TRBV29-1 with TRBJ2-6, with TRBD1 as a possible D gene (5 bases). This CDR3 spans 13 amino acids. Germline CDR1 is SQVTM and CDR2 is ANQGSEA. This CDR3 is CSVSGSGANILTI. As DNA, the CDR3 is TGCAGCGTTTCAGGGTCTGGGGCCAACATCCTGACTATC.

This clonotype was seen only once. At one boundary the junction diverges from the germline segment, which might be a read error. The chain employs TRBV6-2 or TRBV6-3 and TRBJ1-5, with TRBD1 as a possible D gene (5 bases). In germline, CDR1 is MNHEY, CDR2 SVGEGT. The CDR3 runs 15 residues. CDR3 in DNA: TGTGCCAGCAGTTATTTCGACAGAAAGAATCAACCCCAGCATTTT. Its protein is CASSYFDRKNQPQHF.

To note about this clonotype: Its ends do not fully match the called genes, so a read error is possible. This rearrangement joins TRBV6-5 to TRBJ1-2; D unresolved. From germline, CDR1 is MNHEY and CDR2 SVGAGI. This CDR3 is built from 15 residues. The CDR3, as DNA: TGTGCCAGCAGTTACACGTTGCGGGGAACCTATGGCTACATCTTC. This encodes CASSYTLRGTYGYIF.

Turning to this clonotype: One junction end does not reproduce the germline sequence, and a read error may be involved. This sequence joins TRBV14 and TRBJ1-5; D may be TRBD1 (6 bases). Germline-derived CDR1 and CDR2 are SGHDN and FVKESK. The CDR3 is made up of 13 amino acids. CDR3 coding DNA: TGTACCAGCAGCCAAGATCCAAGGGGGGCCCAGCTTTTT. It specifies CTSSQDPRGAQLF.

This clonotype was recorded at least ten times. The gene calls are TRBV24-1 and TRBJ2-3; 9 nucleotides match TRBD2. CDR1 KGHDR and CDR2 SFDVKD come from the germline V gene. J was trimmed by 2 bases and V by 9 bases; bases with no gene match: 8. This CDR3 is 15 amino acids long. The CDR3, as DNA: TGTGCCACCGGAAGTCAGCGGGAGGCCACAGATACGCAGTATTTT. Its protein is CATGSQREATDTQYF.

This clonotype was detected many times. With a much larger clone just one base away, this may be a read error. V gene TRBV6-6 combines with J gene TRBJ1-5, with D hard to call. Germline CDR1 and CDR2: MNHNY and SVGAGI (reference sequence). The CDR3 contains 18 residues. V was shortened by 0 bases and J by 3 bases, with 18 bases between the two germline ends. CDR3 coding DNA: TGTGCCAGCAGTTACTCTGGCTCTGCCCAGGACTCCAATCAGCCCCAGCATTTT. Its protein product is CASSYSGSAQDSNQPQHF.

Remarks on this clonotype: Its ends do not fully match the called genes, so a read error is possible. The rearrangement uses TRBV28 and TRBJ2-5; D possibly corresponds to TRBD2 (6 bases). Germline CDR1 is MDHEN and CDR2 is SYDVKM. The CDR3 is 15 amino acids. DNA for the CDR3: TGTTCCAGCAAAAAGGAGGAGGGGAGGAGAGAGACCCGGTACTTC. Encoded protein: CSSKKEEGRRETRYF. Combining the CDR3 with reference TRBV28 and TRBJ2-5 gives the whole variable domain DVKVTQSSRYLVKRTGEKVFLECVQDMDHENMFWYRQDPGLGLRLIYFSYDVKMKEKGDIPEGYSVSREKKERFSLILESASTNQTSMYLCSSKKEEGRRETRYFGPGTRLLVL.

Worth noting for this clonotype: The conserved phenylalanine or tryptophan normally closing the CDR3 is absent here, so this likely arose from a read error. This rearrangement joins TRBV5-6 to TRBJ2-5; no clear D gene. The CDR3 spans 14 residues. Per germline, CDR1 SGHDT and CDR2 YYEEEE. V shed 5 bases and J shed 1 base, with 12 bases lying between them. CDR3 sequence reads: CASRLKASQETQYI. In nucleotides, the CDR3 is TGTGCCAGCAGATTGAAGGCTAGCCAAGAGACCCAGTACATC.

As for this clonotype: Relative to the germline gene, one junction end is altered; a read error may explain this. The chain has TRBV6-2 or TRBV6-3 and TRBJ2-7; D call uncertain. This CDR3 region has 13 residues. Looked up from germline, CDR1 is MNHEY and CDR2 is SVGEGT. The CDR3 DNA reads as TGTACCAGCAGTTACGAGGTACCCTACAGGCAGTACTTC. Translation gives CTSSYEVPYRQYF.

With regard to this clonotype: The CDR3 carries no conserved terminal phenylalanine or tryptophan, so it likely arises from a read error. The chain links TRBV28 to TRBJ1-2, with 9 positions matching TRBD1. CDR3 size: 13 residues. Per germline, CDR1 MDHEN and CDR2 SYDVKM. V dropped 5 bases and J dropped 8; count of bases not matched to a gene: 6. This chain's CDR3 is CASSRQGVEGYTL. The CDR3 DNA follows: TGTGCCAGCAGTCGACAGGGGGTAGAGGGCTACACCCTC.